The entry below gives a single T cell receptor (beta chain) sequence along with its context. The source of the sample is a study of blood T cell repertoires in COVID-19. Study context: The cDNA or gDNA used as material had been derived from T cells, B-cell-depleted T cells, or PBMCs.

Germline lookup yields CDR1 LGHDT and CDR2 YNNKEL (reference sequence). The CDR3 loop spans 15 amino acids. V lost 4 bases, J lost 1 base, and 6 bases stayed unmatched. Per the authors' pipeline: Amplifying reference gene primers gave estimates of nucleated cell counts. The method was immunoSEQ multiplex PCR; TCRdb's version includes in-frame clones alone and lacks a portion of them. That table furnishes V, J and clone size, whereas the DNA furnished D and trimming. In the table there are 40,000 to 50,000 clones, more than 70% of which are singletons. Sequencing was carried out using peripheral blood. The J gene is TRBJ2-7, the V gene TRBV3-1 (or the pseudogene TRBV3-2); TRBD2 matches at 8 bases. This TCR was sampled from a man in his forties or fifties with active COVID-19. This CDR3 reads CASSPKRGRSYEQYF. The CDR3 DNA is TGTGCCAGCAGCCCGAAGCGGGGGAGGTCCTACGAGCAGTACTTC.